This is a list of T cell receptor beta chains from one sample in a study of CD8 T cells in Susac syndrome. TCRdb re-called the immunoSEQ multiplex PCR reads with MiXCR, one entry per CDR3 protein. The sample carries around 25,000 distinct CDR3 sequences, 90% to 95% recorded once. The sequencing input was CD8+ T cells from PBMCs. These receptors originate from a human donor with Susac syndrome. Each CDR3 is given with its conserved first and last residue. D genes are given only for firm matches. Clone size is stated in some rows and not others, as once, few, many or a class when expanded.

.	15	TRBV13	.	TRBJ2-6	TGTGCCAGCAGCTCAGGGGATTCAGGGGCCAACGTCCTGACTTTC	CASSSGDSGANVLTF
.	13	TRBV27	.	TRBJ1-2	TGTGCCAGCAGTTTTGTAGGAACCTATGGCTACACCTTC	CASSFVGTYGYTF
once	14	TRBV5-1	.	TRBJ1-1	TGCGCCAGCAGCTTGGAGGGGTCGAACACTGAAGCTTTCTTT	CASSLEGSNTEAFF
.	12	TRBV20-1	TRBD1	TRBJ1-1	TGCAGTGCTAGACAGGGGGACACTGAAGCTTTCTTT	CSARQGDTEAFF
.	12	TRBV5-4	.	TRBJ2-3	TGTGCCAGCAGCTTGGATAGCCTCACGCAGTATTTT	CASSLDSLTQYF
.	18	TRBV10-1	.	TRBJ2-7	TGCGCCAGCAGTGTACGTTCCACTGAGAGGCAGGGAACCTACGAGCAGTACTTC	CASSVRSTERQGTYEQYF
.	16	TRBV7-2	.	TRBJ1-5	TGTGCCAGCAGCTTATTCTCGGGACTGAACAATCAGCCCCAGCATTTT	CASSLFSGLNNQPQHF
.	17	TRBV5-1	.	TRBJ1-6	TGCGCCAGCAGCTTGGATCCGCGTCCCCCCTATAATTCACCCCTCCACTTT	CASSLDPRPPYNSPLHF
.	16	TRBV4-2	.	TRBJ2-3	TGTGCCAGCAGCCAAGCGGCACGGACTAGCACAGATACGCAGTATTTT	CASSQAARTSTDTQYF
.	14	TRBV11-1	.	TRBJ2-6	TGTGCCTGCTTTGGGGGTGATGGGGCCAACGTCCTGACTTTC	CACFGGDGANVLTF
.	15	TRBV4-2	.	TRBJ1-5	TGTGCCAGCAGCCAAGTCCAGGGTGGCAATCAGCCCCAGCATTTT	CASSQVQGGNQPQHF
.	16	TRBV12-3/TRBV12-4	TRBD1	TRBJ1-6	TGTGCCAGCCGGATCCGGGACAGGAGTAATAATTCACCCCTCCACTTT	CASRIRDRSNNSPLHF
.	12	TRBV11-2	.	TRBJ1-2	TGTGCCATCAACGAGGGAAAGAATGGCTACACCTTC	CAINEGKNGYTF
.	12	TRBV2	.	TRBJ1-5	TGTGCCAGCAGGGGTGTGTATCAGGCCCAGCATTTT	CASRGVYQAQHF
few	16	TRBV14	.	TRBJ2-5	TGTGCCAGCAGCCAAAGCTGGCGTAGTTCGGAAGAGACCCAGTACTTC	CASSQSWRSSEETQYF
.	13	TRBV6-5	.	TRBJ1-1	TGTGCCAGCTCCAGAGGACATCTCACTGAAGCTTTCTTT	CASSRGHLTEAFF
.	13	TRBV3-1	.	TRBJ2-5	TGTGCCAGCAGCCAGACTTCATCAGAGACCCAGTACTTC	CASSQTSSETQYF
.	17	TRBV19	TRBD1	TRBJ1-1	TGTGCCAGTAGTATCGCCTGGGGGACAGCCATGAACACTGAAGCTTTCTTT	CASSIAWGTAMNTEAFF
.	15	TRBV7-3	TRBD2	TRBJ2-3	TGTGCCAGCAGCTTAGGAGCGGGAAACACAGATACGCAGTATTTT	CASSLGAGNTDTQYF
.	14	TRBV30	.	TRBJ2-1	TGTGCCTGGAGTGTAAATGAGGGGCAGGATGAGCAGTTCTTC	CAWSVNEGQDEQFF
.	15	TRBV6-2/TRBV6-3	TRBD2	TRBJ2-1	TGTGCCAGCAGTTACAGGGCTAGCGGGGGGAATGAGCAGTTCTTC	CASSYRASGGNEQFF
few	15	TRBV5-1	TRBD1	TRBJ2-7	TGCGCCAGCAGCGTCGGACAGGGTCGCTCCTACGAGCAGTACTTC	CASSVGQGRSYEQYF
.	15	TRBV28	.	TRBJ1-6	TGTGCCAGCAGTTTATTCAGGGGAGGTAATTCACCCCTCCACTTT	CASSLFRGGNSPLHF
.	18	TRBV19	TRBD1	TRBJ2-7	TGTGCCAGTAGTAAGTCCGGGACAGCAATCAAATTCCCCTACGAGCAGTACTTC	CASSKSGTAIKFPYEQYF
.	18	TRBV3-1	TRBD1	TRBJ2-3	TGTGCCAGCAGCCAAGAGCTAACAGGGGGTGGATTGGATGATACGCAGTATTTT	CASSQELTGGGLDDTQYF
.	15	TRBV4-3	.	TRBJ1-2	TGCGCCAGCAGCCCAGGCAGACGAGCTAACTATGGCTACACCTTC	CASSPGRRANYGYTF
.	13	TRBV28	.	TRBJ2-7	TGTGCCAGCAGTTTATTAACAGCCTACGAGCAGTACTTC	CASSLLTAYEQYF
few	15	TRBV7-2	.	TRBJ2-7	TGTGCCAGCAGCTTAGGGTCTGGGGACCTCTACGAGCAGTACTTC	CASSLGSGDLYEQYF
.	16	TRBV6-5	TRBD2	TRBJ2-5	TGTGCCAGCAGTTACGGTAGCGGGGGGGCGGGAGAGACCCAGTACTTC	CASSYGSGGAGETQYF
.	13	TRBV3-1	.	TRBJ2-7	TGTGCCAGCAGCCAAGATCCGGGTTACGAGCAGTACTTC	CASSQDPGYEQYF
.	17	TRBV7-3	TRBD2	TRBJ2-1	TGTGCCAGCAGCTTATTTCCCCTAGCGGGGGGGGACAATGAGCAGTTCTTC	CASSLFPLAGGDNEQFF
.	16	TRBV28	.	TRBJ1-1	TGTGCCAGCAGTTTGGGTTGGGGGCTTCATCATACTGAAGCTTTCTTT	CASSLGWGLHHTEAFF
.	15	TRBV13	.	TRBJ2-7	TGTGCCAGCAGCTCCAGGGGGGGGAGCTCCTACGAGCAGTACTTC	CASSSRGGSSYEQYF
.	16	TRBV7-2	.	TRBJ2-7	TGTGCCAGCAGCAGCAGGATCCGGGACCTGCCCTACGAGCAGTACTTC	CASSSRIRDLPYEQYF
.	18	TRBV15	.	TRBJ2-2	TGTGCCACCAGCAGCCGACCGGGACTCATCTTGAACACCGGGGAGCTGTTTTTT	CATSSRPGLILNTGELFF
.	15	TRBV7-6	.	TRBJ1-6	TGTGCCAGCAGCTTAGTCGCAGGGCCTAATTCACCCCTCCACTTT	CASSLVAGPNSPLHF
.	17	TRBV7-9	.	TRBJ2-3	TGTGCCAGCAGCCCCAGGGGGGCATGGGGCGCCGCAGATACGCAGTATTTT	CASSPRGAWGAADTQYF
.	16	TRBV7-9	.	TRBJ2-3	TGTGCCAGCAGCTTAGAGGGTAGCGGTTTCACAGATACGCAGTATTTT	CASSLEGSGFTDTQYF
.	18	TRBV3-1	TRBD1	TRBJ1-1	TGTGCCAGCAGCCTTACTATACGATTTAGAGACAGGGAGGATGAAGCTTTCTTT	CASSLTIRFRDREDEAFF
.	15	TRBV9	TRBD1	TRBJ2-2	TGTGCCAGCAGTTACCGGGGACAGGGAGTCGTGGAGCTGTTTTTT	CASSYRGQGVVELFF
.	17	TRBV4-3	TRBD2	TRBJ2-7	TGCGCCAGCAGCCAACGACTAGCGGGTTCTTTTCGCTACGAGCAGTACTTC	CASSQRLAGSFRYEQYF
.	15	TRBV20-1	.	TRBJ1-2	TGCAGTGCTAGAGACGGGAAAAAAACAAACTATGGCTACACCTTC	CSARDGKKTNYGYTF
.	18	TRBV14	TRBD1	TRBJ2-5	TGTGCCAGCAGCCCCTACACGCCCTCCGGGACAGGCACACGGACCCAGTACTTC	CASSPYTPSGTGTRTQYF
.	18	TRBV20-1	TRBD1	TRBJ1-5	TGCAGTGCTAGAACCGGGACAGGGGGAGTGAAAAGCAATCAGCCCCAGCATTTT	CSARTGTGGVKSNQPQHF
.	13	TRBV28	.	TRBJ2-1	TGTGCCAGCAGTTTCTCCCCAGGTAATGAGCAGTTCTTC	CASSFSPGNEQFF
.	13	TRBV29-1	TRBD1	TRBJ2-5	TGCAGCCTTTTACAGGGGGTTCAAGAGACCCAGTACTTC	CSLLQGVQETQYF